Listed below are T cell receptor beta chains from one sample, sequenced in a study of T cells in localized non-small cell lung cancer. Sequenced by immunoSEQ multiplex PCR; TCRdb stores in-frame clones only, minus some. The table lists roughly 1,300 clones, roughly 40% of them singletons, with around 25% in the top ten. Specimen: lung tumor tissue, collected before any cancer treatment. These receptors originate from a woman aged 40 to 75 with stage II squamous cell lung carcinoma. Both conserved end residues are part of each CDR3. A D gene is named only where the DNA matches it firmly. Part of the rows lack a size; the others show once, few, many or a class for expanded clones.

cdr3_nt | cdr3_aa | clone_size | cdr3_length | j_call | v_call | d_call
TGCGCCAGCAGCCAAGGTTTACAGGGTTACGAGCAGTACTTC | CASSQGLQGYEQYF | few | 14 | TRBJ2-7 | TRBV23-1 | NA
TGTGCCAGCTCAGCCCATCAAGAGACCCAGTACTTC | CASSAHQETQYF | NA | 12 | TRBJ2-5 | TRBV18 | NA
TGTGCCAGCAGCCCCGGGACAGGGTTCCCCGGGGAGCTGTTTTTT | CASSPGTGFPGELFF | few | 15 | TRBJ2-2 | TRBV11-3 | TRBD1
TGTGCCAGCTCGCCCGACAGTTACTATGGCTACACCTTC | CASSPDSYYGYTF | NA | 13 | TRBJ1-2 | TRBV18 | NA
TGTGCCAGCTCCCTCACAGGGGATGAGCAGTTCTTC | CASSLTGDEQFF | NA | 12 | TRBJ2-1 | TRBV18 | TRBD1
TGTGCCAGTAGTATCCGTCCCGGGACAGGAATGAACGAGCAGTACTTC | CASSIRPGTGMNEQYF | NA | 16 | TRBJ2-7 | TRBV19 | TRBD1
TGCGCCAGCAGCCACGGACAGTCTAGCACAGATACGCAGTATTTT | CASSHGQSSTDTQYF | few | 15 | TRBJ2-3 | TRBV1 | NA
TGCAGCGTTGGTTGGGACTGGAATCAGCCCCAGCATTTT | CSVGWDWNQPQHF | NA | 13 | TRBJ1-5 | TRBV29-1 | NA
TGTGCCAGTAGTATCGCGGAGAGCTATGGCTACACCTTC | CASSIAESYGYTF | NA | 13 | TRBJ1-2 | TRBV19 | NA
TGTGCCATCAGGGGAGCGGGAGTAGAGACCCAGTACTTC | CAIRGAGVETQYF | few | 13 | TRBJ2-5 | TRBV6-8 | TRBD2
TGTGCCTGGAGTCCCGGGGCCAACGTCCTGACTTTC | CAWSPGANVLTF | NA | 12 | TRBJ2-6 | TRBV30 | NA
TGCGCCAGCAGCCAAGATCACCAGGGCTCCTACGAGCAGTACTTC | CASSQDHQGSYEQYF | medium-sized | 15 | TRBJ2-7 | TRBV4-1 | NA
TGCGCCAGCAGCTTGGGGGTCCGGGGACGTCAGCCTGGAAACACCATATATTTT | CASSLGVRGRQPGNTIYF | NA | 18 | TRBJ1-3 | TRBV5-1 | NA
TGTGCCAGCAGTTTGCTGGGCTCCTACAATGAGCAGTTCTTC | CASSLLGSYNEQFF | NA | 14 | TRBJ2-1 | TRBV6-8 | NA
TGTGCCAGCAGTTACCAAAACCCGGGACAGGGGGCCTACGAGCAGTACTTC | CASSYQNPGQGAYEQYF | NA | 17 | TRBJ2-7 | TRBV6-8 | TRBD1
TGTGCCAGCAGTTCAGGGGGGAAGAACACTGAAGCTTTCTTT | CASSSGGKNTEAFF | few | 14 | TRBJ1-1 | TRBV9 | TRBD1
TGTGCCAGCAGCTTAGAGAGATTGAGGGATGAGCAGTTCTTC | CASSLERLRDEQFF | few | 14 | TRBJ2-1 | TRBV11-3 | NA
TGTGCCAGCAGTTACGATGTGGGAATTACCGGGGAGCTGTTTTTT | CASSYDVGITGELFF | NA | 15 | TRBJ2-2 | TRBV6-8 | NA
TGTGCCAGCAGCTTTAAACCCGAGAACACTGAAGCTTTCTTT | CASSFKPENTEAFF | NA | 14 | TRBJ1-1 | TRBV11-3 | NA
TGTGCCAGTAGTACTGACCGAGGCGCTAACTATGGCTACACCTTC | CASSTDRGANYGYTF | once | 15 | TRBJ1-2 | TRBV19 | NA
TGTGCCAGTAGTCCAAGGACAGGGGAGTATGGCTACACCTTC | CASSPRTGEYGYTF | NA | 14 | TRBJ1-2 | TRBV19 | TRBD1
TGTGCCAGCAGGCTTACAACAGGGGTTCGGTTTGAAAAACTGTTTTTT | CASRLTTGVRFEKLFF | few | 16 | TRBJ1-4 | TRBV28 | TRBD1
TGTGCCAGCAGCCAGGCGGACAGGAGGGCAGATACGCAGTATTTT | CASSQADRRADTQYF | NA | 15 | TRBJ2-3 | TRBV11-3 | NA
TGTGCCAGCAGCTCGGCGGGCCGCAGCGGGAGCCAGGGGGCAGATACGCAGTATTTT | CASSSAGRSGSQGADTQYF | NA | 19 | TRBJ2-3 | TRBV11-3 | NA
TGTGCCAGCAGCGTAGGCGGGGTGGGGAACCACGAGCAGTACTTC | CASSVGGVGNHEQYF | NA | 15 | TRBJ2-7 | TRBV9 | NA
TGTGCCAGCAGTTTAGAGGAACTTTCGTACGAGCAGTACTTC | CASSLEELSYEQYF | NA | 14 | TRBJ2-7 | TRBV28 | NA
TGTGCCAGCTCAGCGACGGACTCCTACGAGCAGTACTTC | CASSATDSYEQYF | few | 13 | TRBJ2-7 | TRBV18 | NA
TGTGCCACCAGCCCTGCCGGACAGCGGATCTCTGGGGCCAACGTCCTGACTTTC | CATSPAGQRISGANVLTF | NA | 18 | TRBJ2-6 | TRBV15 | NA
TGTGCCAGCAGCTTAATGGCAGGGATGGAGACCCAGTACTTC | CASSLMAGMETQYF | medium-sized | 14 | TRBJ2-5 | TRBV11-3 | NA
TGTGCCAGTAGTAATGTAATGAACACTGAAGCTTTCTTT | CASSNVMNTEAFF | NA | 13 | TRBJ1-1 | TRBV19 | NA
TGTGCCAGCAGTTTGTCAGGGCGGAATCAGCCCCAGCATTTT | CASSLSGRNQPQHF | NA | 14 | TRBJ1-5 | TRBV28 | NA
TGTGCCAGCAGTTACTCGAGTGTCGCTCGGGATACGCAGTATTTT | CASSYSSVARDTQYF | few | 15 | TRBJ2-3 | TRBV6-8 | NA
TGCAGCGTTGCGGGGGGACCAGGGGGTTTTTCAAATACGCAGTATTTT | CSVAGGPGGFSNTQYF | NA | 16 | TRBJ2-3 | TRBV29-1 | NA
TGTGCCAGCAGTAGCCAGGGGACCTTTAACTACGAGCAGTACTTC | CASSSQGTFNYEQYF | few | 15 | TRBJ2-7 | TRBV11-3 | NA
TGTGCCAGCAGTGAAGGTGGAGCCTGGGGAAATCAGCCCCAGCATTTT | CASSEGGAWGNQPQHF | NA | 16 | TRBJ1-5 | TRBV9 | NA
TGTGCCAGCAGTGAAGCGCAGGGCACTGAAGCTTTCTTT | CASSEAQGTEAFF | NA | 13 | TRBJ1-1 | TRBV6-1 | NA
TGTGCCAGCAGCTCGAACCCGACGCCCAGCTCTGGGGCCAACGTCCTGACTTTC | CASSSNPTPSSGANVLTF | NA | 18 | TRBJ2-6 | TRBV11-3 | NA
TGTGCCAGCAGCTCGCGACCGGGACAGGCGAACGAGCAGTACTTC | CASSSRPGQANEQYF | NA | 15 | TRBJ2-7 | TRBV11-3 | TRBD1
TGTGCCAGCAGTTCCACAACCGGGACTAGCGGGAGTAGCTCCTACGAGCAGTACTTC | CASSSTTGTSGSSSYEQYF | NA | 19 | TRBJ2-7 | TRBV28 | TRBD2
TGTGCCAGCAGCCTCCCAAGCGGGGGCGTCGAGGCCAAAAACATTCAGTACTTC | CASSLPSGGVEAKNIQYF | NA | 18 | TRBJ2-4 | TRBV11-3 | TRBD2
TGTGCCTGGAGTGTGGGGGCGATGGAGGCTTTCTTT | CAWSVGAMEAFF | NA | 12 | TRBJ1-1 | TRBV30 | NA
TGTGCCAGTAGTAGTTCAGGGAGTTACACGAACACTAAAGCTTTCTTT | CASSSSGSYTNTKAFF | NA | 16 | TRBJ1-1 | TRBV19 | NA
TGTGCCAGCAGCCAAGGCCACTATGGCTACACCTTC | CASSQGHYGYTF | NA | 12 | TRBJ1-2 | TRBV14 | NA
TGTGCCAGCAGCGTAGGGGGCGGGAGTCTTGCTTACGAGCAGTACTTC | CASSVGGGSLAYEQYF | NA | 16 | TRBJ2-7 | TRBV9 | TRBD2
TGTGCCTGGAGTGTACGGACTAGCGACACCGGGGAGCTGTTTTTT | CAWSVRTSDTGELFF | NA | 15 | TRBJ2-2 | TRBV30 | TRBD2
TGTGCCAGCAGCCCCGGGACAGGGTGGAATCAGCCCCAGCATTTT | CASSPGTGWNQPQHF | NA | 15 | TRBJ1-5 | TRBV9 | TRBD1
TGTGCCAGCATCCGCATGGGGGACAGCACCTACGAGCAGTACTTC | CASIRMGDSTYEQYF | few | 15 | TRBJ2-7 | TRBV9 | TRBD1
TGTGCCAGCAGGACTAGCGGGGTTTACAATGAGCAGTTCTTC | CASRTSGVYNEQFF | NA | 14 | TRBJ2-1 | TRBV28 | TRBD2
TGCAGCGTACGTGAGGCCGGGGAGGTGACTGAAGCTTTCTTT | CSVREAGEVTEAFF | NA | 14 | TRBJ1-1 | TRBV29-1 | NA
TGTGCCAGCAGAGAGGGCTTTTCAGGACAGAGTATACTCAATGAGCAGTTCTTC | CASREGFSGQSILNEQFF | large | 18 | TRBJ2-1 | TRBV6-8 | NA
TGCGCCAGCAGCCAAGATAGAGGACTGAATCAGCCCCAGCATTTT | CASSQDRGLNQPQHF | NA | 15 | TRBJ1-5 | TRBV23-1 | NA
TGTGCCAGCAGTTCGGGACAGGGGCCCAGGGTTCAGCCCCAGCATTTT | CASSSGQGPRVQPQHF | few | 16 | TRBJ1-5 | TRBV28 | TRBD1
TGTGCCAGCAAACGTAGGACAGGGGGCTTCCGGGAGCAGTACTTC | CASKRRTGGFREQYF | medium-sized | 15 | TRBJ2-7 | TRBV6-8 | TRBD1
TGTGCCAGCAGTGAAGGGGCGGGTAATGAAAAACTGTTTTTT | CASSEGAGNEKLFF | NA | 14 | TRBJ1-4 | TRBV6-1 | NA
TGTGCCAGCAGCAGACAGGGGGGGAATAATGAGCAGTTCTTC | CASSRQGGNNEQFF | NA | 14 | TRBJ2-1 | TRBV2 | TRBD1
TGTGCCAGCAGCGTCGGAGGCATGAACACTGAAGCTTTCTTT | CASSVGGMNTEAFF | few | 14 | TRBJ1-1 | TRBV9 | NA